The 32 T cell receptor beta chains listed next were all sequenced from one sample in a study of post-analysis software for immune sequencing data. Study outcomes and limitations: Roughly 5 TRBV segments occurring more often in patients than controls included TRBV5-6, TRBV5-1 and TRBV20-1.

Unique molecular identifiers were built into the TCR beta cDNA libraries. TCRdb re-called the PCR reads through MiXCR, storing one row per CDR3 protein. This sample has fewer than 900,000 distinct CDR3 sequences, with approximately 44% found just once. No antigen is known for these receptors. The specimen was blood. Every receptor here comes from a girl aged 5-17 years with multiple sclerosis.

The chain couples TRBV12-5 to TRBJ2-7, with D perhaps TRBD1 (5 bases). With 7 bases removed from V and 6 bases from J, the gap between germline ends came to 13 bases. Germline V gene sequence: CDR1 LGHNT, CDR2 FRNRAP. The CDR3 is 12 residues long. CDR3: CASEGRDGEQYF. In nucleotides, the CDR3 is TGTGCTAGTGAGGGCAGGGATGGCGAGCAGTACTTC.

The chain employs TRBV25-1 and TRBJ2-3; D may be TRBD2 (5 bases). V lost 1 base and J lost 3, with 14 bases in between. Germline V lookup: CDR1 MGHDK, CDR2 SYGVNS. The CDR3 covers 16 residues. The CDR3 DNA follows: TGTGCCAGCAGTGAATTGCAAGGAGGCGGGACAGATACGCAGTATTTT. This sequence encodes CASSELQGGGTDTQYF.

This clonotype was seen a handful of times. One end of the junction fails to match germline, which may point to a read error. V usage is TRBV5-1 and J usage is TRBJ2-1; D is tentatively TRBD1 or TRBD2 (6 bases each). From germline, CDR1 is SGHRS and CDR2 YFSETQ. The CDR3 extends over 15 amino acids. CDR3 nucleotides: TGTGCCAGCAGCTCAAGCGGAGGGGGCTACAATGAGCAGTTCTTC. It yields the protein CASSSSGGGYNEQFF.

This clonotype has only one observation. J is TRBJ2-1 and V is TRBV7-9; D is perhaps TRBD1 (6 bases). The CDR3 spans 11 residues. Germline loops: CDR1 SEHNR, CDR2 FQNEAQ (reference sequence). V was cut by 5 bases and J by 16 bases, with 15 bases left in between. The CDR3 region is CASSTGQLKFF. CDR3 bases: TGTGCCAGCAGCACGGGACAACTGAAATTCTTC.

A few counts support this clonotype. The rearrangement uses TRBV29-1 and TRBJ2-5; the match to TRBD2 covers 13 bases. Germline V gene data show CDR1 as SQVTM and CDR2 as ANQGSEA. The CDR3 runs to 19 residues. V gave up 0 bases and J gave up 6 bases; unmatched junction bases: 16. The CDR3 loop reads CSVEDRGTSGNPKWKTQYF. The CDR3 nucleotides read TGCAGCGTTGAAGATCGAGGGACTAGCGGGAATCCGAAGTGGAAGACCCAGTACTTC.

This chain uses TRBV7-9 with TRBJ2-5, with a possible D match to TRBD1 (5 bases). The CDR3 loop spans 15 amino acids. The V end lost 5 bases, the J end lost 0 bases, and 13 bases lay between the germline ends. Per germline, CDR1 SEHNR and CDR2 FQNEAQ (reference sequence). In DNA form, the CDR3 reads TGTGCCAGCAGCCCCAGGACACAGTACCAAGAGACCCAGTACTTC. Encoded protein: CASSPRTQYQETQYF.

This chain connects TRBV24-1 to TRBJ2-1; the match to TRBD2 covers 9 bases. CDR3 length: 13 residues. The V gene end was trimmed by 10 bases and the J gene end by 6 bases; junction bases not matched to a gene: 6. Per germline, CDR1 KGHDR and CDR2 SFDVKD. CDR3: CATKGLAGNEQFF. CDR3 coding DNA: TGTGCCACGAAGGGACTAGCAGGCAATGAGCAGTTCTTC.

This chain links TRBV27 with TRBJ2-5, with a tentative D call TRBD1 (6 bases). Trimming shortened V by 5 bases and J by 1 base, and 14 bases separated the two germline ends. The CDR3 is 15 amino acids. The germline V gene has CDR1 MNHEY and CDR2 SMNVEV (reference sequence). The CDR3 loop is CASSRTGHIQETQYF. The CDR3 nucleotides are TGTGCCAGCAGTAGAACGGGACACATCCAAGAGACCCAGTACTTC.

J is TRBJ1-2 and V is TRBV25-1; 7 nucleotides line up with TRBD1. Germline V gene lookup returns CDR1 MGHDK and CDR2 SYGVNS. The trim removed 6 bases at V and 7 bases at J, leaving 11 bases unmatched. The CDR3 is made up of 14 amino acids. In DNA, the CDR3 is TGTGCCAGCAGCCTGGGAAACAGGGGTCGTGGCTACACCTTC. It encodes CASSLGNRGRGYTF.

This chain joins TRBV27 and TRBJ1-5, with D possibly being TRBD1 (5 bases). V lost 6 bases to trimming and J lost 4 bases, with 13 bases between them. From germline, CDR1 is MNHEY and CDR2 SMNVEV (reference sequence). The CDR3 sequence is 14 residues long. This CDR3 is CASRGGGTNQPQHF. The CDR3 nucleotides are TGTGCCAGCAGAGGTGGAGGGACTAATCAGCCCCAGCATTTT.

This clonotype came up a few times. CDR3: CASSQESTDTQYF. In DNA, the CDR3 is TGTGCCAGCAGCCAAGAGAGCACAGATACGCAGTATTTT. V gene TRBV3-1 combines with J gene TRBJ2-3, with no clear D. V was pared by 0 bases and J by 0 bases, with 1 base between. The CDR3 contains 13 residues. Germline V gives CDR1 LGHDT, CDR2 YNNKEL (reference sequence).

The chain joins TRBV7-9 to TRBJ1-1; D is unresolved. The CDR3 totals 17 residues. Trimming pared 2 bases from V and 1 base from J, leaving 17 bases between. Germline CDR1 is SEHNR and CDR2 is FQNEAQ (reference sequence). CDR3 amino acids: CASSLRQEGWRNTEAFF. The DNA of the CDR3 is TGTGCCAGCAGCTTAAGGCAGGAGGGCTGGAGGAACACTGAAGCTTTCTTT.

This clonotype has a handful of counts. This rearrangement joins TRBV24-1 to TRBJ2-1; the D is unclear. This CDR3 contains 12 residues. V dropped 1 base and J dropped 7 bases, with 4 bases sitting between them. Germline values: CDR1 KGHDR, CDR2 SFDVKD. CDR3 bases: TGTGCCACCAGTGATTTAGCGAATGAGCAGTTCTTC. As protein: CATSDLANEQFF.

The rearrangement links TRBV30 to TRBJ1-5; TRBD1 matches 7 bases. This CDR3 region has 15 residues. Germline CDR1 reads GTSNPN; CDR2 reads SVGIG (reference sequence). V lost 0 bases and J lost 1; bases outside the gene matches: 3. This CDR3 reads CAWSVGTASNQPQHF. The DNA for the CDR3 is TGTGCCTGGAGTGTAGGGACAGCAAGCAATCAGCCCCAGCATTTT.

The chain combines TRBV7-9 with TRBJ1-2; D is unresolved. Trimming cost V 4 bases and J 0 bases, with 12 bases left between them. Germline CDR1 SEHNR, CDR2 FQNEAQ (reference sequence). The CDR3 has 15 residues. The CDR3 DNA reads as TGTGCCAGCAGCTCCACAGAGGTGACTAACTATGGCTACACCTTC. It is translated as CASSSTEVTNYGYTF.

This clonotype was seen a few times. The junction does not match germline at one end; this may be a read error. This sequence joins TRBV12-3 or TRBV12-4 and TRBJ2-1; 7 bases match TRBD1. This CDR3 comprises 15 residues. The CDR3 region has the DNA TGCGCCAGCAGTCCTCATCGGGACAGCCGGGTTGAGCAGTTCTTC. It yields the protein CASSPHRDSRVEQFF.

The table lists this clonotype with a few counts. The V call is TRBV12-3 or TRBV12-4, the J call TRBJ1-2, with D possibly being TRBD1 (5 bases). There are 13 residues in the CDR3. V was clipped by 6 bases and J by 7 bases, with 15 bases between them. The CDR3 is CASSPRGLAGYTF. The CDR3 nucleotides are TGTGCCAGCAGCCCACGGGGGTTAGCTGGCTACACCTTC.

This clonotype showed up just a few times. The chain links TRBV12-3 or TRBV12-4 to TRBJ1-2; 8 positions match TRBD1. V lost 5 bases to trimming and J lost 6 bases; unmatched junction nucleotides: 5. The CDR3 contains 13 residues. CDR3 DNA sequence: TGTGCCAGCAGTCTCGACAGGGGCGATGGCTACACCTTC. It translates to CASSLDRGDGYTF.

The chain couples TRBV10-3 to TRBJ2-1; D uncertain. From germline, CDR1 is ENHRY and CDR2 SYGVKD. V was clipped by 6 bases and J by 3 bases, with 9 bases between them. The CDR3 has 13 amino acids. In DNA, the CDR3 is TGTGCCATCAGGGACCCTAACTACAATGAGCAGTTCTTC. Translating it yields CAIRDPNYNEQFF.

A single count supports this clonotype. The junction differs from germline at one of its ends, possibly a read error. The chain employs TRBV27 and TRBJ2-7, with 9 bases matching TRBD1. Germline values: CDR1 MNHEY, CDR2 SMNVEV (reference sequence). The CDR3 length is 13 residues. This CDR3 reads CVSSTDRGYEQYF. The DNA for the CDR3 is TGTGTCAGCAGTACAGACAGGGGGTACGAGCAGTACTTC.

V usage is TRBV27 and J usage is TRBJ1-2, with D maybe TRBD1 (5 bases). CDR3 length equals 13 residues. V lost 0 bases to trimming and J lost 8 bases, with 10 bases between them. Germline CDR1 and CDR2: MNHEY and SMNVEV (reference sequence). The CDR3 DNA is TGTGCCAGCAGTTTATCCAACGGGGGGGGCTACACCTTC. Translating gives CASSLSNGGGYTF.

V and J are TRBV28 and TRBJ2-1; 12 nucleotides agree with TRBD2. Germline V gene lookup returns CDR1 MDHEN and CDR2 SYDVKM. This CDR3 has 15 residues. Unmatched junction bases numbered 7, after V lost 6 bases and J lost 7 bases. CDR3 nucleotide sequence: TGTGCCAGCAGCCCAGCTCTAGCGGGAGGGAATGAGCAGTTCTTC. Translation: CASSPALAGGNEQFF. The full variable domain, its missing parts supplied by reference TRBV28 and TRBJ2-1, is DVKVTQSSRYLVKRTGEKVFLECVQDMDHENMFWYRQDPGLGLRLIYFSYDVKMKEKGDIPEGYSVSREKKERFSLILESASTNQTSMYLCASSPALAGGNEQFFGPGTRLTVL.

The chain links TRBV7-9 to TRBJ2-7; D remains ambiguous. The germline V gene encodes CDR1 SEHNR and CDR2 FQNEAQ (reference sequence). V dropped 1 base and J dropped 4 bases, with 11 bases sitting between them. This CDR3 comprises 14 residues. The CDR3 DNA reads as TGTGCCAGCAGCTTAGGGGCTCCCTTGTACGAGCAGTACTTC. It codes for CASSLGAPLYEQYF. Supplemented by reference TRBV7-9 and TRBJ2-7, the full variable domain reads DTGVSQNPRHKITKRGQNVTFRCDPISEHNRLYWYRQTLGQGPEFLTYFQNEAQLEKSRLLSDRFSAERPKGSFSTLEIQRTEQGDSAMYLCASSLGAPLYEQYFGPGTRLTVT.

This clonotype was observed a handful of times. This rearrangement joins TRBV27 to TRBJ2-7; D unresolved. The CDR3 runs to 14 residues. V shed 0 bases and J shed 3 bases, with 9 bases lying between them. Germline lookup yields CDR1 MNHEY and CDR2 SMNVEV (reference sequence). The CDR3 loop is CASSLSRGGYEQYF. The CDR3, as DNA: TGTGCCAGCAGTTTATCACGAGGTGGCTACGAGCAGTACTTC.

The V gene is TRBV6-5, the J gene TRBJ1-1; D remains unclear. The germline V and J ends were trimmed by 6 bases and 11 bases, with 19 bases remaining between them. The CDR3 length is 13 residues. The V gene's germline CDR1 is MNHEY and CDR2 SVGAGI. DNA of the CDR3: TGTGCCAGCAGCCCCACCGTGGGCCGATGGGCTTTCTTT. This sequence encodes CASSPTVGRWAFF.

This clonotype turned up a few times. The chain combines TRBV29-1 with TRBJ2-5, with unresolved D. The better agreement between TRBJ2-7 and the DNA end casts doubt on the J call. The CDR3 has 10 amino acids. CDR1 is SQVTM, CDR2 ANQGSEA, per germline. The chain's CDR3 is CSVGQVEQYF. DNA for the CDR3: TGCAGCGTTGGGCAAGTCGAGCAGTACTTC.

For this clonotype: As the CDR3 is not closed by the conserved phenylalanine or tryptophan, this likely results from a read error. V is TRBV5-6 and J is TRBJ2-7, with 9 bases matching TRBD2. With 4 bases clipped from V and 4 bases from J, the junction kept 9 bases outside the gene matches. The CDR3 totals 15 residues. The germline gives CDR1 SGHDT, CDR2 YYEEEE. The DNA for the CDR3 is TGTGCCAGCAGCCCGTTTATTAGCGGGAGATACGAGCAGTACCTC. This translates into CASSPFISGRYEQYL.

Worth noting for this clonotype: Since a much larger clone is just one base distant, this may be a read error. J is TRBJ2-4 and V is TRBV7-2; no clear D gene. The DNA end is a closer match to TRBJ2-5, so the J assignment may be wrong. The CDR3 runs to 12 residues. CDR1 and CDR2 (germline): SGHTA, FQGNSA. The CDR3 loop reads CASSLSWETQYF. CDR3 nucleotide sequence: TGTGCCAGCAGCCTTAGCTGGGAGACCCAGTACTTC.

The CDR3 region has the DNA TGTGCCAGCAGTTACTCGTCCCCTACAGTGTCGAGGCAGTTCTTC. Translated, it gives CASSYSSPTVSRQFF. V usage is TRBV6-5 and J usage is TRBJ2-1; D is unclear. The CDR3 covers 15 residues. Germline V gene lookup returns CDR1 MNHEY and CDR2 SVGAGI. V lost 0 bases and J 12 bases, leaving 18 bases between the germline ends.

The table lists this clonotype with a few counts. V and J are TRBV19 and TRBJ2-3; a possible D gene is TRBD1 (6 bases). CDR3 length: 13 residues. Trimming pared 9 bases from V and 2 bases from J, leaving 12 bases between. In germline, CDR1 is LNHDA, CDR2 SQIVND (reference sequence). CDR3 sequence: CASGQRYTDTQYF. The CDR3 DNA sequence: TGTGCCAGCGGACAGAGATACACAGATACGCAGTATTTT.

The chain carries TRBV7-2 and TRBJ1-6; D gene ambiguous. CDR1 and CDR2 from the germline V gene are SGHTA and FQGNSA. The CDR3 totals 17 residues. V lost 0 bases, J lost 7 bases, and 16 bases lay in between. The CDR3 sequence: CASSLANQRLTNSPLHF. CDR3 DNA: TGTGCCAGCAGCTTAGCGAACCAGCGACTGACGAATTCACCCCTCCACTTT.

This chain links TRBV4-1 with TRBJ2-1; possibly TRBD1 for D (5 bases). Germline lookup yields CDR1 MGHRA and CDR2 YSYEKL. With 5 bases removed from V and 5 bases from J, the gap between germline ends came to 10 bases. The CDR3 has 13 residues. CDR3 DNA sequence: TGCGCCAGCAGCTCCGACAGCGACAATGAGCAGTTCTTC. This sequence encodes CASSSDSDNEQFF.